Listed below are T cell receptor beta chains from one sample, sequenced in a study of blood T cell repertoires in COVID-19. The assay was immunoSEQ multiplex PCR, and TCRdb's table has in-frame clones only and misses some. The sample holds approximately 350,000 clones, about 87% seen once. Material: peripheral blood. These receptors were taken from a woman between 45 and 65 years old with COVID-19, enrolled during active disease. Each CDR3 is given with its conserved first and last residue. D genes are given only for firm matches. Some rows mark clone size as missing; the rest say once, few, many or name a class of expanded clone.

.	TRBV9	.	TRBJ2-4	TGTGCCAGCAGCGACCCCGCGGGCGGGGACATTCAGTACTTC	CASSDPAGGDIQYF
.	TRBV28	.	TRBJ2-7	TGTGCCAGCATAGGACAGTACTACGAGCAGTACTTC	CASIGQYYEQYF
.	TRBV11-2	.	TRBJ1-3	TGTGCCAGCAGCCGGGGGGGCCCTGGAAACACCATATATTTT	CASSRGGPGNTIYF
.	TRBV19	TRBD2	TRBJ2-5	TGTGCCAGTAGTGTGGGACTAGTTAAAGGAGAGACCCAGTACTTC	CASSVGLVKGETQYF
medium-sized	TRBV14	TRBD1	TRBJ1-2	TGTGCCAGCAGCCCAGGACAGGAGGGGACTGGCTACACCTTC	CASSPGQEGTGYTF
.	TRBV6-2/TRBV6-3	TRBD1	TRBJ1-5	TGTGCCAGCAGTCCAGGGGGTACGGATCAGCCCCAGCATTTT	CASSPGGTDQPQHF
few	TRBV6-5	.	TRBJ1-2	TGTGCCAGCAGTTACTATGGGCGGGATAACTATGGCTACACCTTC	CASSYYGRDNYGYTF
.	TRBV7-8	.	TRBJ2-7	TGTGCCAGCACCATCCAGGAAAACTCCTACGAGCAGTACTTC	CASTIQENSYEQYF
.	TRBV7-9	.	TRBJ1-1	TGTGCCAGCAGCTTAGAGCGAGGAACCCCCACTGAAGCTTTCTTT	CASSLERGTPTEAFF
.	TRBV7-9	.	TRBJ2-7	TGTGCCAGCAGCTTCGCCGCCACTACCTACGAGCAGTACTTC	CASSFAATTYEQYF
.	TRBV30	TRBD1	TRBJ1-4	TGTGCCTGGAGTCCAGGGGGCCTCCGGTTCGGTGAAAAACTGTTTTTT	CAWSPGGLRFGEKLFF
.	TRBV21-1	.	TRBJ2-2	TGTGCCAGCCGGGATAAGCGCACCGGGGAGCTGTTTTTT	CASRDKRTGELFF
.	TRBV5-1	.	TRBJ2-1	TGCGCCAGCAGCTTACAGCTTCTCTCGGATGAGCAGTTCTTC	CASSLQLLSDEQFF
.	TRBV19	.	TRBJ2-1	TGTGCCAGTAGCCCTGTGGGTGGGCCCTACAATGAGCAGTTCTTC	CASSPVGGPYNEQFF
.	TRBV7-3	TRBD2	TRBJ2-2	TGTGCCAGCAGCTCCGCCGGGACTAGTGCCGGGGAGCTGTTTTTT	CASSSAGTSAGELFF
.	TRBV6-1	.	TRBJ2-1	TGTGCCAGCAGTGTGGAAAGGGCGGGCTCCTACAATGAGCAGTTCTTC	CASSVERAGSYNEQFF
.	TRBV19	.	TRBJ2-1	TGTGCCAGTAGTATGGTTCCGGACTGGTCTCAGCGAGTCTATGAGCAGTTCTTC	CASSMVPDWSQRVYEQFF
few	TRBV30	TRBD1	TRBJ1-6	TGTGCCTGGAGTCCCGACAGGGGGTATCGCCCCCTCCACTTT	CAWSPDRGYRPLHF
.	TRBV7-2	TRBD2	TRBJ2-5	TGTGCCAGCAGCTACGCAGGGGGACCGGGACTAGCGGGAGAAGAGACCCAGTACTTC	CASSYAGGPGLAGEETQYF
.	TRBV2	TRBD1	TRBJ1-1	TGTGCCAGCAGTGAAGGGGGGACAGGGATAATAACTCTCTTT	CASSEGGTGIITLF
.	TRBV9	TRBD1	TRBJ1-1	TGTGCCAGCAGCGCCCGACAGGGGGCGCAGACTGAAGCTTTCTTT	CASSARQGAQTEAFF
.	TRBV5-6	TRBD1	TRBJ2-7	TGTGCCAGCAGCCTCACCGGGACAGGGGGTTACGAGCAGTACTTC	CASSLTGTGGYEQYF
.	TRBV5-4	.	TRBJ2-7	TGTGCCAGCGCCGGGGGTAAAGACAGACCCTACGAGCAGTACTTC	CASAGGKDRPYEQYF
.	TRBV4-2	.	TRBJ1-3	TGTGCCAGCAGCCAAGATCCTCTTAGGGGGATTTTAAGAAACACCATATATTTT	CASSQDPLRGILRNTIYF
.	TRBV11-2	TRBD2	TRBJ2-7	TGTGCCAGCAGCCCGTCTAGCGGGAGGGCCTACGAGCAGTACTTC	CASSPSSGRAYEQYF
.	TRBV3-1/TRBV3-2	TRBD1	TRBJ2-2	TGTGCCAGCAAGAACAGGGGGACCGGGGAGCTGTTTTTT	CASKNRGTGELFF
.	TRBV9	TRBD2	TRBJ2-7	TGTGCCAGCAGCGTAGTAGCTAGCGGGGACTACGAGCAGTACTTC	CASSVVASGDYEQYF
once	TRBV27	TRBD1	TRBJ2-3	TGTGCCAGCAGTTCAGGGGGCGCTTGGCAGTATTTT	CASSSGGAWQYF
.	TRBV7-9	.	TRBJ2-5	TGTGCCAGCAGCTTAGGCAGGGCAAAAGAGACCCAGTACTTC	CASSLGRAKETQYF
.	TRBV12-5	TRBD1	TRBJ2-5	TGTGCTAGTGGGACAGGGTCCCAAGAGACCCAGTACTTC	CASGTGSQETQYF
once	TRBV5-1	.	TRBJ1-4	TGCGCCAGCAGCCAAACCGGGACTGGGAAAAAACTGTTTTTT	CASSQTGTGKKLFF
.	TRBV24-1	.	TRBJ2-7	TGTGCCACCAGTGATTTGACAGGGCGCGAGCAGTACTTC	CATSDLTGREQYF
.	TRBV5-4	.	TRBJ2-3	TGTGCCAGCAGCCTTCCTCTCCAGACTAGCACAGATACGCAGTATTTT	CASSLPLQTSTDTQYF
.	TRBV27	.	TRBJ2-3	TGTGCCAGCAGACAGCGCACAGATACGCAGTATTTT	CASRQRTDTQYF
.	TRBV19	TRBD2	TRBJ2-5	TGTGCCAGTAGTACGAGACTAGCGGGAAAGGGAGAGACCCAGTACTTC	CASSTRLAGKGETQYF
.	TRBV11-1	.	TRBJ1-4	TGTGCCAGCAGCTTCCAGGGTGAACGAGGTGAAAAACTGTTTTTT	CASSFQGERGEKLFF
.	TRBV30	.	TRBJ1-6	TGTGCCTGGAGTCGGGACACCGTTAATTCACCCCTCCACTTT	CAWSRDTVNSPLHF
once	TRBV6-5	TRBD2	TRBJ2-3	TGTGCCGCATGGCCTAGCGGGGCCAGCACAGATACGCAGTATTTT	CAAWPSGASTDTQYF
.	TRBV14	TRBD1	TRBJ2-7	TGTGCCAGCAGCCAGGTTGGACAGGAATCAAGCTACGAGCAGTACTTC	CASSQVGQESSYEQYF
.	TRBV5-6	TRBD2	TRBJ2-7	TGTGCCAGCAGCTCGGGACTAGCGGGTAAACCTCCCTACGAGCAGTACTTC	CASSSGLAGKPPYEQYF
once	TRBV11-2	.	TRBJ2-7	TGTGCCAGCAGCTTAGCGGCAGGAACCGCCCAGGGCGAGCAGTACTTC	CASSLAAGTAQGEQYF